This entry lists 17 T cell receptor beta chains sequenced from one sample in a study of CD8 T cells in ankylosing spondylitis. TCRdb reprocessed the 5' RACE reads via MiXCR and lists one record per CDR3 protein. The table has about 400,000 distinct CDR3 sequences, 20% to 25% seen once; the top ten hold around 13%. Sequenced input: blood, either unsorted or a sorted T cell fraction (not recorded which). These receptors all come from a male donor with ankylosing spondylitis or in good health (not recorded which).

This clonotype was seen only a few times. The J gene is TRBJ2-5, the V gene TRBV27; 7 bases line up with TRBD2. V shed 4 bases and J 5 bases; nucleotides not matched to a gene: 4. The germline gives CDR1 MNHEY, CDR2 SMNVEV (reference sequence). The CDR3 has 13 residues. Written as DNA, the CDR3 is TGTGCCAGCAGTTATTGGGAGGGGGAGACCCAGTACTTC. It yields the protein CASSYWEGETQYF.

This chain connects TRBV12-3 or TRBV12-4 to TRBJ1-4; 9 nucleotides agree with TRBD1. V gave up 5 bases and J gave up 5 bases; unmatched junction bases: 6. The CDR3 covers 15 residues. This CDR3 is CASSRYRGPNEKLFF. The CDR3 region has the DNA TGTGCCAGCAGTCGATACAGGGGGCCAAATGAAAAACTGTTTTTT.

The chain employs TRBV10-3 and TRBJ2-5; 11 nucleotides line up with TRBD2. V lost 10 bases to trimming and J lost 1 base; unmatched junction nucleotides: 2. This CDR3 spans 13 amino acids. In germline, CDR1 is ENHRY, CDR2 SYGVKD. The CDR3, as DNA: TGTGCCACCCTAGCGGGGGGCCAAGAGACCCAGTACTTC. Amino acid sequence: CATLAGGQETQYF.

The rearrangement uses TRBV9 and TRBJ2-5; TRBD1 matches 7 bases. V dropped 3 bases and J dropped 3; count of bases not matched to a gene: 5. Germline CDR1 and CDR2: SGDLS and YYNGEE. The CDR3 contains 14 residues. CDR3 bases: TGTGCCAGCAGCGAAACCGGGACAGAAGAGACCCAGTACTTC. Its translation: CASSETGTEETQYF.

This clonotype was observed a handful of times. The chain carries TRBV6-6 and TRBJ2-3; D is unclear. Trimming took 6 bases from V and 3 from J, leaving 7 bases between them. In germline, CDR1 is MNHNY, CDR2 SVGAGI (reference sequence). The CDR3 totals 12 residues. The CDR3 reads CASRTWTDTQYF. In DNA form, the CDR3 reads TGTGCCAGCAGGACTTGGACAGATACGCAGTATTTT.

This CDR3 reads CASSDQTRGWTYEQYF. CDR3 bases: TGTGCCAGCAGTGACCAGACACGGGGCTGGACCTACGAGCAGTACTTC. This sequence joins TRBV6-1 and TRBJ2-7; TRBD1 or TRBD2 may be the D gene (5 bases each). Per the germline V gene, CDR1 is MNHNS and CDR2 is SASEGT. This CDR3 comprises 16 residues. Trimming stripped 3 bases from V and 2 bases from J, with 17 bases between.

J is TRBJ2-7 and V is TRBV12-3 or TRBV12-4; D possibly corresponds to TRBD1 (6 bases). The CDR3 is made up of 14 amino acids. Trimming shortened V by 0 bases and J by 7 bases, and 13 bases separated the two germline ends. The CDR3 here is CASSLADREREQYF. The CDR3 bases are TGTGCCAGCAGTTTAGCGGACAGAGAGCGGGAGCAGTACTTC.

This clonotype has just a few counts. The rearrangement links TRBV5-6 to TRBJ2-3, with TRBD1 matching over 7 bases. The CDR3 is 16 residues long. Trimming cost V 4 bases and J 1 base; bases outside gene matches: 9. CDR1 SGHDT and CDR2 YYEEEE come from the germline V gene. CDR3 loop: CASSPTGTDRTDTQYF. DNA of the CDR3: TGTGCCAGCAGCCCAACCGGGACAGATCGCACAGATACGCAGTATTTT.

This clonotype occurred a few times. The chain carries TRBV12-3 or TRBV12-4 and TRBJ1-1; 7 bases are shared with TRBD1. The CDR3 totals 14 residues. The junction had 8 bases not matched to a gene; V was cut back by 6 bases and J by 4 bases. The CDR3: CASSKQGLFTEAFF. In DNA, the CDR3 is TGTGCCAGCAGCAAACAGGGGCTTTTCACTGAAGCTTTCTTT.

This clonotype was picked up many times. This chain connects TRBV6-5 to TRBJ2-2; no firm D call. The germline V gene encodes CDR1 MNHEY and CDR2 SVGAGI. The CDR3 is 13 amino acids. The V end was cut by 0 bases, the J end by 7 bases, with 6 bases between. The CDR3 protein is CASSYSPGGELFF. Written as DNA, the CDR3 is TGTGCCAGCAGTTACTCGCCCGGCGGGGAGCTGTTTTTT.

This clonotype has more than one count but fewer than ten. This chain uses TRBV3-1 with TRBJ2-1; D remains unclear. The CDR3 sequence is 14 residues long. V was trimmed by 0 bases and J by 9 bases, leaving 12 bases between them. The V gene's germline CDR1 is LGHDT and CDR2 YNNKEL (reference sequence). The CDR3 protein is CASSQDVKFGEQFF. The DNA of the CDR3 is TGTGCCAGCAGCCAAGATGTCAAGTTTGGTGAGCAGTTCTTC.

This clonotype came up a few times. This chain links TRBV30 with TRBJ2-3; no firm D call. The germline V gene has CDR1 GTSNPN and CDR2 SVGIG (reference sequence). V was clipped by 0 bases and J by 7 bases, with 2 bases between them. The CDR3 runs to 10 residues. CDR3 residues: CAWSVHTQYF. In DNA, the CDR3 is TGTGCCTGGAGTGTACATACGCAGTATTTT.

The chain has TRBV5-6 and TRBJ2-2; 13 nucleotides match TRBD2. The CDR3 consists of 16 residues. V dropped 4 bases and J dropped 3; count of bases not matched to a gene: 3. The V gene's germline CDR1 is SGHDT and CDR2 YYEEEE. The CDR3 DNA follows: TGTGCCAGCAGCGCGGGACTAGCGGGGTACACCGGGGAGCTGTTTTTT. It specifies CASSAGLAGYTGELFF.

This sequence joins TRBV5-6 and TRBJ2-1, with a possible D match to TRBD1 (6 bases). The germline CDR1 and CDR2 sequences are SGHDT and YYEEEE. This CDR3 is 17 amino acids long. Trimming removed 2 bases from V and 4 bases from J, with 19 bases in between. For the CDR3, the DNA is TGTGCCAGCAGCTTCACGGGACACAACGACAATTACAATGAGCAGTTCTTC. It encodes CASSFTGHNDNYNEQFF.

In its sample, this clonotype was seen a few times. The rearrangement joins TRBV4-2 to TRBJ2-3, with unresolved D. Germline V gene lookup returns CDR1 LGHNA and CDR2 YNFKEQ. Trimming stripped 11 bases from V and 1 base from J, with 7 bases between. The CDR3 consists of 11 residues. CDR3 loop: CAARGTDTQYF. Written as DNA, the CDR3 is TGTGCCGCCCGGGGCACAGATACGCAGTATTTT.

The sample holds a few counts of this clonotype. The chain recombines TRBV20-1 with TRBJ2-2; 7 bases are a match to TRBD2. Germline lookup yields CDR1 DFQATT and CDR2 SNEGSKA (reference sequence). This CDR3 region has 14 residues. V shed 0 bases, J shed 7 bases, and the junction held 5 bases outside the gene matches. The CDR3 here is CSARDRAGYGELFF. DNA for the CDR3: TGCAGTGCTAGAGATAGAGCGGGATACGGGGAGCTGTTTTTT.

This clonotype was counted a few times. Written as DNA, the CDR3 is TGTGCCAGCAGTCAGATCTCTGGGGCCAACGTCCTGACTTTC. This codes for CASSQISGANVLTF. V and J are TRBV7-2 and TRBJ2-6; unclear D gene. Trimming shortened V by 6 bases and J by 0 bases, and 6 bases separated the two germline ends. Germline V gene sequence: CDR1 SGHTA, CDR2 FQGNSA. The CDR3 is 14 residues long.